This T cell receptor (beta chain) came from a study of T cells in Graves' hyperthyroidism and ophthalmopathy. The CDR3 has 12 residues. Trimming took 7 bases from V and 7 from J, leaving 10 bases between them. With a duration under 2 months, the hyperthyroidism was newly diagnosed in patients aged 18 to 65. The diagnoses drew upon clinical symptoms, serum thyroxine and TRAb, thyroid ultrasound and orbital computed tomography. RNA transcripts served as the template for amplifying TCR beta CDR3 regions. During a first-round RT-PCR of the TCR CDR3, the HTBI primer set was used. TCRdb re-called the multiplex PCR reads with MiXCR, one entry per CDR3 protein. The sample has about 480,000 distinct CDR3 sequences; 13% to 15% are singletons. This clonotype came up many times.

The clonotype was recovered from a woman between 18 and 30 years old with Graves' hyperthyroidism. V gene TRBV12-3 or TRBV12-4 combines with J gene TRBJ2-2; D possibly corresponds to TRBD1 (5 bases). The sequenced material came from blood. The CDR3, as DNA: TGTGCCAGCATAAAGGGGATCGGGGAGCTGTTTTTT. It translates to CASIKGIGELFF.